This TCR beta chain is drawn from a study of cytomegalovirus exposure and HLA in healthy donors. Study results and limitations: V segments that were indistinguishable, TRBV6-2 and TRBV6-3 among them, were omitted from analysis.

Germline CDR1 and CDR2: SGDLS and YYNGEE. The CDR3 totals 17 residues. Trimming removed 3 bases at V and 1 base at J, with 19 bases between. Primers included in the PCR were 60 Vbeta and 13 Jbeta primers. The table came from immunoSEQ multiplex PCR; TCRdb's copy has only in-frame clones and leaves some out. The sample has roughly 200,000 clones; around 80% are singletons. For this clone: No antigen is known for it.

The clonotype comes from a man in his late teens or twenties in good health and CMV-seronegative. The sample taken for sequencing was PBMCs. This rearrangement joins TRBV9 to TRBJ1-2, with a weak D call TRBD1 (6 bases). CDR3 DNA sequence: TGTGCCAGCAGCGGGTACAGGGAGGGCCAGTATAACTATGGCTACACCTTC. Translation gives CASSGYREGQYNYGYTF.